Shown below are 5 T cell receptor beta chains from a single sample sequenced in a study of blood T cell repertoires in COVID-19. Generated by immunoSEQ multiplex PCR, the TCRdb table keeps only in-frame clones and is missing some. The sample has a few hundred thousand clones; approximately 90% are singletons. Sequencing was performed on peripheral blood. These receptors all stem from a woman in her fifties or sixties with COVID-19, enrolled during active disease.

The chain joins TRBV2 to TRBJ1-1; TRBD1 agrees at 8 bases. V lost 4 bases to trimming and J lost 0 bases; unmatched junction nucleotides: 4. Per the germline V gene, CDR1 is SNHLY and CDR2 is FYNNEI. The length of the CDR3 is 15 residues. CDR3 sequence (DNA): TGTGCCAGCAGTGGGACAGGGCTCTTGAACACTGAAGCTTTCTTT. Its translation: CASSGTGLLNTEAFF.

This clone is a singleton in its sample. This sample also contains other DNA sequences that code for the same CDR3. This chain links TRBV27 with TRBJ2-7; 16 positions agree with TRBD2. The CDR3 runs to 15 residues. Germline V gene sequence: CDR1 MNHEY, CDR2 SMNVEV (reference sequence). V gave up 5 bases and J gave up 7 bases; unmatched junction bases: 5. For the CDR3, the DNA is TGTGCCAGCAGTCCGGGGACTAGCGGGAGGGATGAGCAGTACTTC. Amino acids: CASSPGTSGRDEQYF.

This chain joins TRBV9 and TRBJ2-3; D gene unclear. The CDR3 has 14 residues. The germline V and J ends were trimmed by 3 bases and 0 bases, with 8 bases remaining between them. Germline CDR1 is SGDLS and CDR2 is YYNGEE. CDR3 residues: CASSGASSTDTQYF. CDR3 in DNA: TGTGCCAGCAGCGGCGCCTCTAGCACAGATACGCAGTATTTT.

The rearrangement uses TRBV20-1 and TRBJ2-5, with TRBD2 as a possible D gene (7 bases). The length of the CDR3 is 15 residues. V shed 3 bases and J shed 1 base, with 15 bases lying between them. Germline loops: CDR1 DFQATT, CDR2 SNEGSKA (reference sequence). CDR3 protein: CSASDRRESQETQYF. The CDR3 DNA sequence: TGCAGTGCTAGTGACAGGCGGGAGTCCCAAGAGACCCAGTACTTC.

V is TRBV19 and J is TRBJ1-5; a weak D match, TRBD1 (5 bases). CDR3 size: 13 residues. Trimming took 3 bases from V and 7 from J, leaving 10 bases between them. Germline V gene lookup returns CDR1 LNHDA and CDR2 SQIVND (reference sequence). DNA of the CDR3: TGTGCCAGTAGTATCAGGGCTCAGCAGCCCCAGCATTTT. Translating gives CASSIRAQQPQHF.